The 27 T cell receptor beta chains below all came from one sample that was sequenced in a study of cytomegalovirus exposure and HLA in healthy donors (dated by TCRdb to about 2017). The library was produced with the immunoSEQ multiplex PCR assay. A mixture of 60 forward primers for TCR Vbeta segments and 13 reverse primers for TCR Jbeta segments was used in the multiplex PCR. Not all clones reach the TCRdb copy of this immuneACCESS table, which keeps in-frame sequences only. Checked studies attribute under half of the gap to unresolved V genes and leave the rest unexplained. The sample data list some 120,000 clones, and 65% to 80% of these were observed just once. Around 14% of the sample lies in the top ten. The sequenced sample was PBMCs. These receptors all come from a woman aged 55 to 70 in good health and CMV-seropositive.

With regard to this clone: Other DNA sequences in the same sample also yield this CDR3. This rearrangement joins TRBV18 to TRBJ2-3; tentative D call: TRBD1 (6 bases). This CDR3 region has 15 residues. Looked up from germline, CDR1 is KGHSH and CDR2 is LQKENI. The germline V and J ends were trimmed by 2 bases and 0 bases, with 9 bases remaining between them. The CDR3 here is CASSPTGSSTDTQYF. The DNA for the CDR3 is TGTGCCAGCTCACCAACAGGGAGTAGCACAGATACGCAGTATTTT.

The rearrangement links TRBV5-1 to TRBJ2-7, with D unresolved. Germline V gene data show CDR1 as SGHRS and CDR2 as YFSETQ. Between the trimmed V and J ends, which lost 0 bases and 4 bases, there was a span of 8 bases. The CDR3 contains 13 residues. CDR3 DNA sequence: TGCGCCAGCAGCTTGGCCCCCCTTTACGAGCAGTACTTC. Encoded protein: CASSLAPLYEQYF.

This clone was recorded once. This sequence joins TRBV2 and TRBJ1-1; D gene uncertain. Trimming removed 4 bases from V and 3 bases from J, with 12 bases in between. There are 14 residues in the CDR3. Germline-derived CDR1 and CDR2 are SNHLY and FYNNEI. CDR3 sequence: CASSADYEDTEAFF. CDR3 DNA: TGTGCCAGCAGTGCGGATTATGAGGACACTGAAGCTTTCTTT.

The V and J genes are TRBV4-3 and TRBJ1-1; D gene ambiguous. CDR1 is LGHNA and CDR2 is YSLEER in the germline V gene. The CDR3 is 15 amino acids. The V gene lost 0 bases and the J gene lost 2 bases, with 10 bases spanning the gap. The DNA of the CDR3 is TGCGCCAGCAGCCAAGAGTGGTGGCCAAACACTGAAGCTTTCTTT. Translated, it gives CASSQEWWPNTEAFF.

The V and J genes are TRBV7-8 and TRBJ2-1; D not certain. This CDR3 spans 15 amino acids. CDR1 is SGHVS and CDR2 is FQNEAQ in the germline V gene. The germline V and J ends were trimmed by 5 bases and 4 bases, with 15 bases remaining between them. As DNA, the CDR3 is TGTGCCAGCAGCCCAAGATCGCAGATTTACAATGAGCAGTTCTTC. Encoded protein: CASSPRSQIYNEQFF.

Only a few counts were recorded for this clone. The rearrangement uses TRBV6-1 and TRBJ2-1; TRBD2 agrees at 10 bases. Germline assignment: CDR1 MNHNS and CDR2 SASEGT. The V gene end was trimmed by 2 bases and the J gene end by 4 bases; junction bases not matched to a gene: 2. This CDR3 comprises 15 residues. CDR3 coding DNA: TGTGCCAGCAGTGAATCTAGCGGGGGATACAATGAGCAGTTCTTC. It encodes CASSESSGGYNEQFF.

V is TRBV9 and J is TRBJ2-2, with TRBD2 matching 8 bases. CDR1 and CDR2 (germline): SGDLS, YYNGEE. This CDR3 comprises 15 residues. Trimming cost V 4 bases and J 1 base; bases outside gene matches: 3. The DNA for the CDR3 is TGTGCCAGCAGCCTGACTAGCGAGAACACCGGGGAGCTGTTTTTT. Translation gives CASSLTSENTGELFF.

The chain carries TRBV5-6 and TRBJ1-1; D may be TRBD1 (6 bases). The CDR3 sequence is 17 residues long. Trimming left V 3 bases short and J 0 bases short, with 18 bases between. Germline V gene sequence: CDR1 SGHDT, CDR2 YYEEEE. In nucleotides, the CDR3 is TGTGCCAGCAGCTCACTCTACTTGGACAGCATGAACACTGAAGCTTTCTTT. This codes for CASSSLYLDSMNTEAFF.

The chain couples TRBV19 to TRBJ2-7, with 9 positions matching TRBD1. V gave up 6 bases and J gave up 2 bases; unmatched junction bases: 11. This CDR3 contains 16 residues. Germline CDR1 and CDR2: LNHDA and SQIVND (reference sequence). The CDR3 loop reads CASSEPPGQGAYEQYF. Here the CDR3 DNA reads TGTGCCAGTAGCGAACCACCGGGACAGGGTGCCTACGAGCAGTACTTC.

This clone showed up just once. V and J are TRBV9 and TRBJ2-2, with a weak D call TRBD2 (5 bases). CDR1 and CDR2 (germline): SGDLS, YYNGEE. Trimming removed 4 bases from V and 2 bases from J, with 12 bases in between. The CDR3 covers 15 residues. Here the CDR3 DNA reads TGTGCCAGCAGCCCCCGTCGGGGTAACACCGGGGAGCTGTTTTTT. Its protein is CASSPRRGNTGELFF.

The V gene is TRBV7-2, the J gene TRBJ2-7, with 7 bases matching TRBD2. V was clipped by 5 bases and J by 4 bases; unmatched bases: 11. Germline CDR1 reads SGHTA; CDR2 reads FQGNSA. The CDR3 extends over 15 amino acids. The CDR3 loop reads CASSPGGPRVYEQYF. The CDR3 DNA reads TGTGCCAGCAGCCCGGGGGGTCCAAGAGTATACGAGCAGTACTTC.

The chain carries TRBV6-1 and TRBJ2-1, with 11 bases matching TRBD2. V gave up 3 bases and J gave up 5 bases; unmatched junction bases: 3. Germline V gene data show CDR1 as MNHNS and CDR2 as SASEGT. There are 15 residues in the CDR3. CDR3 amino acids: CASSEGLAENNEQFF. In nucleotides, the CDR3 is TGTGCCAGCAGTGAGGGACTAGCGGAAAACAATGAGCAGTTCTTC.

The CDR3 DNA is TGTGCCAGCAGCTTCCTCACTGAAGCTTTCTTT. Its protein is CASSFLTEAFF. The chain carries TRBV11-2 and TRBJ1-1, with D unresolved. CDR1 is SGHAT, CDR2 FQNNGV, per germline. The length of the CDR3 is 11 residues. Deletions cut 3 bases from V and 4 bases from J, with 3 bases between.

J is TRBJ1-5 and V is TRBV5-6, with D possibly TRBD1 on 5 matching bases. Trimming left V 2 bases short and J 6 bases short, with 12 bases between. The CDR3 covers 14 residues. Germline CDR1 is SGHDT and CDR2 is YYEEEE. DNA of the CDR3: TGTGCCAGCAGCTTCCAGGGTAGGAGTCAGCCCCAGCATTTT. Its protein product is CASSFQGRSQPQHF.

V gene TRBV30 combines with J gene TRBJ1-5; D gene ambiguous. V lost 2 bases and J 4 bases, leaving 9 bases between the germline ends. CDR3 size: 13 residues. Germline V lookup: CDR1 GTSNPN, CDR2 SVGIG (reference sequence). CDR3 nucleotides: TGTGCCTGGAGTCCCCGAGGGAATCAGCCCCAGCATTTT. Translation gives CAWSPRGNQPQHF.

The CDR3 DNA reads TGCGCCAGCAGCCAAACCTTAAACAGGGTCTCTGGAAACACCATATATTTT. Residues: CASSQTLNRVSGNTIYF. The chain joins TRBV4-3 to TRBJ1-3; the D gene is possibly TRBD1 (6 bases). Trimming shortened V by 2 bases and J by 0 bases, and 14 bases separated the two germline ends. Germline V gives CDR1 LGHNA, CDR2 YSLEER. This CDR3 has 17 amino acids.

This clone was observed a few times. The chain has TRBV9 and TRBJ1-2, with a possible D match to TRBD1 (6 bases). From germline, CDR1 is SGDLS and CDR2 YYNGEE. The CDR3 length is 17 residues. V shed 4 bases and J shed 4 bases, with 23 bases lying between them. The CDR3, as DNA: TGTGCCAGCAGCAGCAACAATATAGACGGGGACATCTATGGCTACACCTTC. It is translated as CASSSNNIDGDIYGYTF.

In this sample, this clone turned up once. The rearrangement links TRBV14 to TRBJ1-1; D gene uncertain. This CDR3 region has 13 residues. Between the trimmed V and J ends, which lost 2 bases and 2 bases, there was a span of 6 bases. Per germline, CDR1 SGHDN and CDR2 FVKESK. The CDR3 loop is CASSQSVNTEAFF. The CDR3 DNA sequence: TGTGCCAGCAGCCAATCCGTAAACACTGAAGCTTTCTTT.

V gene TRBV5-4 combines with J gene TRBJ2-1; TRBD2 is a possible D gene (7 bases). The V and J ends lost 6 bases and 7 bases respectively, with 23 bases between them. The CDR3 sequence is 16 residues long. Germline-derived CDR1 and CDR2 are SGHNT and YYREEE (reference sequence). The CDR3 protein is CASTSFVGGGRNEQFF. The CDR3 nucleotides are TGTGCCAGCACCTCGTTCGTTGGCGGGGGCCGGAATGAGCAGTTCTTC.

This chain connects TRBV5-1 to TRBJ1-1; perhaps TRBD1 as D (5 bases). CDR3 length: 14 amino acids. Germline values: CDR1 SGHRS, CDR2 YFSETQ. Between the trimmed V and J ends, which lost 2 bases and 3 bases, there was a span of 11 bases. CDR3: CASSLGGADTEAFF. In DNA form, the CDR3 reads TGCGCCAGCAGCTTAGGAGGGGCGGACACTGAAGCTTTCTTT.

This clone was seen a handful of times. The rearrangement joins TRBV5-4 to TRBJ2-4, with 7 bases lining up with TRBD1. The CDR3 is made up of 15 amino acids. Germline values: CDR1 SGHNT, CDR2 YYREEE (reference sequence). The ends lost 3 bases at V and 1 base at J; junction bases unmatched: 4. The CDR3: CASSSSTGAKNIQYF. The CDR3 bases are TGTGCCAGCAGCTCTTCGACAGGGGCCAAAAACATTCAGTACTTC.

The CDR3 bases are TGTGCCAGTCCACTAGCGCGGGTCGGGACCCAGTACTTC. Translated: CASPLARVGTQYF. V and J are TRBV6-4 and TRBJ2-5, with TRBD2 matching 7 bases. Germline CDR1 reads MRHNA; CDR2 reads SNTAGT. The CDR3 consists of 13 residues. Trimming cost V 9 bases and J 7 bases; bases outside gene matches: 11.

V usage is TRBV9 and J usage is TRBJ1-6; 9 bases are a match to TRBD1. CDR1 and CDR2 (germline): SGDLS, YYNGEE. With 6 bases clipped from V and 8 bases from J, the junction kept 9 bases outside the gene matches. The CDR3 has 15 residues. CDR3 coding DNA: TGTGCCAGCACCCAGCGGGACAGGGCTGATTCACCCCTCCACTTT. Amino acids: CASTQRDRADSPLHF.

This clone came up once. V usage is TRBV4-2 and J usage is TRBJ2-7; 16 positions agree with TRBD2. This CDR3 spans 18 amino acids. With 1 base clipped from V and 0 bases from J, the junction kept 3 bases outside the gene matches. Germline V gene lookup returns CDR1 LGHNA and CDR2 YNFKEQ. CDR3 bases: TGTGCCAGCAGCCAAGCAGGGACTAGCGGGAGGGGCTCCTACGAGCAGTACTTC. This codes for CASSQAGTSGRGSYEQYF.

The chain has TRBV6-1 and TRBJ2-7, with 11 bases aligning to TRBD1. J was trimmed by 6 bases and V by 6 bases; bases with no gene match: 7. The CDR3 has 14 amino acids. Germline V gives CDR1 MNHNS, CDR2 SASEGT. The CDR3 is CASRGGQGGSEQYF. In DNA, the CDR3 is TGTGCCAGCAGGGGGGGACAGGGGGGGAGCGAGCAGTACTTC.

As to this clone: The junction departs from germline at one end; a sequencing error may be responsible. This rearrangement joins TRBV7-9 to TRBJ2-6, with a tentative D call TRBD2 (5 bases). Germline CDR1 and CDR2: SEHNR and FQNEAQ (reference sequence). There are 15 residues in the CDR3. CDR3: CSSSIGISGANVLTF. As DNA, the CDR3 is TGTTCCAGCAGTATCGGGATTTCTGGGGCCAACGTCCTGACTTTC.

V gene TRBV7-2 combines with J gene TRBJ1-5, with D uncertain. Trimming left V 0 bases short and J 1 base short, with 7 bases between. The length of the CDR3 is 15 residues. CDR1 and CDR2 from the germline V gene are SGHTA and FQGNSA. CDR3 sequence reads: CASSLALLSNQPQHF. The CDR3 region has the DNA TGTGCCAGCAGCTTAGCTCTTCTAAGCAATCAGCCCCAGCATTTT. The whole variable domain, filled in from reference TRBV7-2 and TRBJ1-5, reads GAGVSQSPSNKVTEKGKDVELRCDPISGHTALYWYRQSLGQGLEFLIYFQGNSAPDKSGLPSDRFSAERTGGSVSTLTIQRTQQEDSAVYLCASSLALLSNQPQHFGDGTRLSIL.